This T cell receptor beta chain was recorded in a study of blood T cell repertoires in COVID-19. This clone was counted once. Germline-derived CDR1 and CDR2 are SGHDT and YYEEEE. V was pared by 2 bases and J by 4 bases, with 2 bases of the junction left unmatched. The CDR3 contains 14 residues. Only in-frame clones appear in the TCRdb table, and some are missing; sequencing was by immunoSEQ multiplex PCR. The sample consists of around 270,000 clones, 80% to 95% of them appearing once. This TCR was sampled from a person aged 18 to 35 with COVID-19, enrolled during active disease. The sample comprised peripheral blood. J is TRBJ1-3 and V is TRBV5-6; 8 bases agree with TRBD1. In DNA, the CDR3 is TGTGCCAGCAGCTTCCGGGACAGGGGAAACACCATATATTTT. Translation gives CASSFRDRGNTIYF.